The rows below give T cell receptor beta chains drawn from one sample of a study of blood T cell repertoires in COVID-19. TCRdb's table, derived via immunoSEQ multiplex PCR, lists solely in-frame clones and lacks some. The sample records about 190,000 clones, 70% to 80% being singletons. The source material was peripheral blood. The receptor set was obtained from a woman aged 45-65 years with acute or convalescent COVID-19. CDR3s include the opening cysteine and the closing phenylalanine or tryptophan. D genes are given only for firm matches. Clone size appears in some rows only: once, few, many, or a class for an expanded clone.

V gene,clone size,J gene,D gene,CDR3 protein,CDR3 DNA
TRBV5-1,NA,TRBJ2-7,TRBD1,CASSSDRLHEQYF,TGCGCCAGCAGCTCGGACAGGCTGCACGAGCAGTACTTC
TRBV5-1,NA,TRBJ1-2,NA,CASSLEAGRGYTF,TGCGCCAGCAGCTTGGAGGCAGGTAGAGGCTACACCTTC
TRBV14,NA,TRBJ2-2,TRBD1,CASSQRQGVTGELFF,TGTGCCAGCAGCCAACGACAGGGAGTAACCGGGGAGCTGTTTTTT
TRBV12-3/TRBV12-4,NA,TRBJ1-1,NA,CASSLAGGLEAFF,TGTGCCAGCAGTTTAGCTGGCGGGCTTGAAGCTTTCTTT
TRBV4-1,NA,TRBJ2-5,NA,CASSQVATRGETQYF,TGCGCCAGCAGCCAAGTCGCAACCCGAGGGGAGACCCAGTACTTC
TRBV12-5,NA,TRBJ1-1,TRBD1,CASGLGTGDTEAFF,TGTGCTAGTGGTTTGGGAACAGGGGACACTGAAGCTTTCTTT
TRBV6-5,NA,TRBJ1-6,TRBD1,CASHRGQGSHLHF,TGTGCCAGTCACCGGGGACAGGGATCCCACCTCCACTTT
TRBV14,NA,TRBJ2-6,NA,CASSQDSGGSGANVLTF,TGTGCCAGCAGCCAAGATAGTGGTGGCTCTGGGGCCAACGTCCTGACTTTC
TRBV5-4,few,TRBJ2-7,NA,CASSLDRKTYEQYF,TGTGCCAGCAGCTTGGACAGGAAGACCTACGAGCAGTACTTC
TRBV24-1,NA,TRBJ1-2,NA,CATSDYRTEGGYTF,TGTGCCACCAGTGACTACCGGACAGAAGGCGGCTACACCTTC
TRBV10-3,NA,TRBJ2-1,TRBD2,CAISESTSGRLPYNEQFF,TGTGCCATCAGTGAGTCGACTAGCGGGAGACTCCCCTACAATGAGCAGTTCTTC
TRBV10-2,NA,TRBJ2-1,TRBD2,CASSPGLVGDEQFF,TGCGCCAGCAGTCCGGGACTAGTAGGGGATGAGCAGTTCTTC
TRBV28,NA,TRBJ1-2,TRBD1,CGALKPGQGVNLGGGYTF,TGTGGAGCCTTAAAGCCGGGACAGGGTGTAAACTTGGGGGGCGGCTACACCTTC
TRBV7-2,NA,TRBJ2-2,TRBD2,CASSLTRTSGSVDTGELFF,TGTGCCAGCAGCCTTACTCGGACTAGCGGGAGCGTCGACACCGGGGAGCTGTTTTTT
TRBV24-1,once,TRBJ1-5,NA,CATSDPRQINQPQHF,TGTGCCACCAGTGACCCACGACAGATTAATCAGCCCCAGCATTTT
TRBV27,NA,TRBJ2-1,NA,CASTHLGGSSYNEQFF,TGTGCCAGCACCCACCTTGGCGGAAGCTCCTACAATGAGCAGTTCTTC
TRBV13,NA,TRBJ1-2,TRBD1,CASSSPDRGRGYTF,TGTGCCAGCAGCTCCCCGGACAGGGGCAGGGGCTACACCTTC
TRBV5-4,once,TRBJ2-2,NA,CASSLGPGTGELFF,TGTGCCAGCAGCTTGGGTCCGGGCACCGGGGAGCTGTTTTTT
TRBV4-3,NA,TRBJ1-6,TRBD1,CASRPSRTGNSYNSPLHF,TGCGCCAGCAGACCGAGCCGGACAGGGAACTCCTATAATTCACCCCTCCACTTT
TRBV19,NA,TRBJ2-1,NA,CASSIVPGTRNEQFF,TGTGCCAGTAGTATAGTTCCGGGAACCCGCAATGAGCAGTTCTTC
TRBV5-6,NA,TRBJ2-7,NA,CASSPDSSYEQYF,TGTGCCAGCAGCCCGGACTCCTCCTACGAGCAGTACTTC
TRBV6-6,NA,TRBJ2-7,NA,CASSPGRGTAYEQYF,TGTGCCAGCAGTCCTGGCAGGGGAACGGCCTACGAGCAGTACTTC
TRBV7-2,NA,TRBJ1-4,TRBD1,CASSSNPAGTGLEKLFF,TGTGCCAGCAGCTCAAACCCGGCCGGGACAGGCCTTGAAAAACTGTTTTTT
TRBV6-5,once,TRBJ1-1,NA,CASSSQDPRANEAFF,TGTGCCAGCAGTTCGCAGGACCCCAGGGCGAATGAAGCTTTCTTT
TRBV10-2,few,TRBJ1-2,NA,CASSEPREGPYGYTF,TGCGCCAGCAGTGAACCCCGGGAGGGCCCCTATGGCTACACCTTC
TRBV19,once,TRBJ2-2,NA,CASSIDRTTGELFF,TGTGCCAGTAGTATAGATAGAACCACCGGGGAGCTGTTTTTT
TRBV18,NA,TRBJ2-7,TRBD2,CASSRTSGRTEYEQYF,TGTGCCAGCTCCCGCACTAGCGGGAGGACGGAGTACGAGCAGTACTTC
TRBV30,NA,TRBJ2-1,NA,CASDSATYNEQFF,TGTGCTTCGGACAGCGCAACGTACAATGAGCAGTTCTTC
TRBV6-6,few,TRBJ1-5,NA,CASSYGGNSNQPQHF,TGTGCCAGCAGTTACGGAGGGAATAGCAATCAGCCCCAGCATTTT
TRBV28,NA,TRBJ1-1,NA,CASSFMTGRKGRAEAFF,TGTGCCAGCAGTTTCATGACAGGAAGAAAGGGGCGCGCTGAAGCTTTCTTT
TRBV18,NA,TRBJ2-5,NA,CASSPVLRQQQETQYF,TGTGCCAGCTCACCTGTTCTGAGACAGCAACAAGAGACCCAGTACTTC
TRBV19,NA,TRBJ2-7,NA,CASSISHSPSYEQYF,TGTGCCAGTAGTATTAGTCACAGCCCCTCCTACGAGCAGTACTTC
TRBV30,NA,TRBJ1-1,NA,CAWKSTEAFF,TGTGCCTGGAAGAGCACTGAAGCTTTCTTT
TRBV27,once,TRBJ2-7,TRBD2,CASSSGLGRREQYF,TGTGCCAGCAGTTCGGGACTAGGCAGACGCGAGCAGTACTTC
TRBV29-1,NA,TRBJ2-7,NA,CSVDSPHPYEQYF,TGCAGCGTTGACAGTCCTCATCCCTACGAGCAGTACTTC
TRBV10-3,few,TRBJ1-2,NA,CAISESLTSYGYTF,TGTGCCATCAGTGAGTCGTTAACTTCTTATGGCTACACCTTC
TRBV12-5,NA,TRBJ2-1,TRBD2,CASGLSRLAGDGGNEQFF,TGTGCTAGTGGTTTGTCACGACTAGCGGGGGATGGTGGCAATGAGCAGTTCTTC
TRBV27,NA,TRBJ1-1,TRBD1,CASSRQGLNTEAFF,TGTGCCAGCAGTCGACAGGGCCTGAACACTGAAGCTTTCTTT
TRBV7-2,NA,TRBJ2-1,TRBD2,CASSVVTGLANEQFF,TGTGCCAGCAGCGTAGTTACGGGACTAGCTAATGAGCAGTTCTTC
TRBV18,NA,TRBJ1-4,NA,CASSSLGGDSLFF,TGTGCCAGCTCTAGCCTCGGGGGTGACTCACTGTTTTTT
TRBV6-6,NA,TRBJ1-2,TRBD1,CASSPGQGNGYTF,TGTGCCAGCAGCCCGGGACAGGGGAATGGCTACACCTTC
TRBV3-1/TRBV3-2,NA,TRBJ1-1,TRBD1,CASSLQDRLSTEAFF,TGTGCCAGCAGCCTGCAGGACAGGTTGAGCACTGAAGCTTTCTTT
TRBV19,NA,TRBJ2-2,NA,CASSINMDTGELFF,TGTGCCAGTAGTATCAACATGGACACCGGGGAGCTGTTTTTT
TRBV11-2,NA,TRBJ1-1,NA,CASSLRRGQTEAFF,TGTGCCAGCAGCCTTCGGAGGGGTCAGACTGAAGCTTTCTTT
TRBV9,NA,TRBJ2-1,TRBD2,CASSVGGTSGGYNEQFF,TGTGCCAGCAGCGTAGGCGGGACTAGCGGGGGTTACAATGAGCAGTTCTTC
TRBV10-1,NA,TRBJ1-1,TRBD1,CASATGENTEAFF,TGCGCCAGCGCGACAGGGGAGAACACTGAAGCTTTCTTT
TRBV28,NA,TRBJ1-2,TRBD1,CASKMDRRLYGYTF,TGTGCCAGCAAGATGGACAGGAGACTCTATGGCTACACCTTC
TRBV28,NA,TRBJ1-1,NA,CATTQNTEAFF,TGTGCCACGACACAGAACACTGAAGCTTTCTTT